This T cell receptor (beta chain) stems from a study of OX40 agonist ivuxolimab in advanced cancers. Study summary: Patient treatment consisted of intravenous ivuxolimab administration every 2 weeks at 0.01 to 10 mg/kg.

The CDR3 sequence is 15 residues long. Germline assignment: CDR1 SGHTA and CDR2 FQGNSA. The V segment lost 1 base and the J segment 4 bases; nucleotides outside the gene matches: 6. Sequencing used immunoSEQ multiplex PCR; TCRdb keeps in-frame clones, though not all of them. The sample has more than 45,000 clones, about 88% seen once. The sequence came from an adult with an advanced solid tumor such as melanoma, head and neck, liver or kidney cancer. The sequencing used CD4+ or CD8+ T cells sorted from blood, collected in a trial of the OX40 agonist ivuxolimab. This chain links TRBV7-2 with TRBJ2-5, with 7 positions matching TRBD2. CDR3 sequence: CASSLVAGPLETQYF. For the CDR3, the DNA is TGTGCCAGCAGCTTAGTAGCGGGTCCCCTAGAGACCCAGTACTTC.